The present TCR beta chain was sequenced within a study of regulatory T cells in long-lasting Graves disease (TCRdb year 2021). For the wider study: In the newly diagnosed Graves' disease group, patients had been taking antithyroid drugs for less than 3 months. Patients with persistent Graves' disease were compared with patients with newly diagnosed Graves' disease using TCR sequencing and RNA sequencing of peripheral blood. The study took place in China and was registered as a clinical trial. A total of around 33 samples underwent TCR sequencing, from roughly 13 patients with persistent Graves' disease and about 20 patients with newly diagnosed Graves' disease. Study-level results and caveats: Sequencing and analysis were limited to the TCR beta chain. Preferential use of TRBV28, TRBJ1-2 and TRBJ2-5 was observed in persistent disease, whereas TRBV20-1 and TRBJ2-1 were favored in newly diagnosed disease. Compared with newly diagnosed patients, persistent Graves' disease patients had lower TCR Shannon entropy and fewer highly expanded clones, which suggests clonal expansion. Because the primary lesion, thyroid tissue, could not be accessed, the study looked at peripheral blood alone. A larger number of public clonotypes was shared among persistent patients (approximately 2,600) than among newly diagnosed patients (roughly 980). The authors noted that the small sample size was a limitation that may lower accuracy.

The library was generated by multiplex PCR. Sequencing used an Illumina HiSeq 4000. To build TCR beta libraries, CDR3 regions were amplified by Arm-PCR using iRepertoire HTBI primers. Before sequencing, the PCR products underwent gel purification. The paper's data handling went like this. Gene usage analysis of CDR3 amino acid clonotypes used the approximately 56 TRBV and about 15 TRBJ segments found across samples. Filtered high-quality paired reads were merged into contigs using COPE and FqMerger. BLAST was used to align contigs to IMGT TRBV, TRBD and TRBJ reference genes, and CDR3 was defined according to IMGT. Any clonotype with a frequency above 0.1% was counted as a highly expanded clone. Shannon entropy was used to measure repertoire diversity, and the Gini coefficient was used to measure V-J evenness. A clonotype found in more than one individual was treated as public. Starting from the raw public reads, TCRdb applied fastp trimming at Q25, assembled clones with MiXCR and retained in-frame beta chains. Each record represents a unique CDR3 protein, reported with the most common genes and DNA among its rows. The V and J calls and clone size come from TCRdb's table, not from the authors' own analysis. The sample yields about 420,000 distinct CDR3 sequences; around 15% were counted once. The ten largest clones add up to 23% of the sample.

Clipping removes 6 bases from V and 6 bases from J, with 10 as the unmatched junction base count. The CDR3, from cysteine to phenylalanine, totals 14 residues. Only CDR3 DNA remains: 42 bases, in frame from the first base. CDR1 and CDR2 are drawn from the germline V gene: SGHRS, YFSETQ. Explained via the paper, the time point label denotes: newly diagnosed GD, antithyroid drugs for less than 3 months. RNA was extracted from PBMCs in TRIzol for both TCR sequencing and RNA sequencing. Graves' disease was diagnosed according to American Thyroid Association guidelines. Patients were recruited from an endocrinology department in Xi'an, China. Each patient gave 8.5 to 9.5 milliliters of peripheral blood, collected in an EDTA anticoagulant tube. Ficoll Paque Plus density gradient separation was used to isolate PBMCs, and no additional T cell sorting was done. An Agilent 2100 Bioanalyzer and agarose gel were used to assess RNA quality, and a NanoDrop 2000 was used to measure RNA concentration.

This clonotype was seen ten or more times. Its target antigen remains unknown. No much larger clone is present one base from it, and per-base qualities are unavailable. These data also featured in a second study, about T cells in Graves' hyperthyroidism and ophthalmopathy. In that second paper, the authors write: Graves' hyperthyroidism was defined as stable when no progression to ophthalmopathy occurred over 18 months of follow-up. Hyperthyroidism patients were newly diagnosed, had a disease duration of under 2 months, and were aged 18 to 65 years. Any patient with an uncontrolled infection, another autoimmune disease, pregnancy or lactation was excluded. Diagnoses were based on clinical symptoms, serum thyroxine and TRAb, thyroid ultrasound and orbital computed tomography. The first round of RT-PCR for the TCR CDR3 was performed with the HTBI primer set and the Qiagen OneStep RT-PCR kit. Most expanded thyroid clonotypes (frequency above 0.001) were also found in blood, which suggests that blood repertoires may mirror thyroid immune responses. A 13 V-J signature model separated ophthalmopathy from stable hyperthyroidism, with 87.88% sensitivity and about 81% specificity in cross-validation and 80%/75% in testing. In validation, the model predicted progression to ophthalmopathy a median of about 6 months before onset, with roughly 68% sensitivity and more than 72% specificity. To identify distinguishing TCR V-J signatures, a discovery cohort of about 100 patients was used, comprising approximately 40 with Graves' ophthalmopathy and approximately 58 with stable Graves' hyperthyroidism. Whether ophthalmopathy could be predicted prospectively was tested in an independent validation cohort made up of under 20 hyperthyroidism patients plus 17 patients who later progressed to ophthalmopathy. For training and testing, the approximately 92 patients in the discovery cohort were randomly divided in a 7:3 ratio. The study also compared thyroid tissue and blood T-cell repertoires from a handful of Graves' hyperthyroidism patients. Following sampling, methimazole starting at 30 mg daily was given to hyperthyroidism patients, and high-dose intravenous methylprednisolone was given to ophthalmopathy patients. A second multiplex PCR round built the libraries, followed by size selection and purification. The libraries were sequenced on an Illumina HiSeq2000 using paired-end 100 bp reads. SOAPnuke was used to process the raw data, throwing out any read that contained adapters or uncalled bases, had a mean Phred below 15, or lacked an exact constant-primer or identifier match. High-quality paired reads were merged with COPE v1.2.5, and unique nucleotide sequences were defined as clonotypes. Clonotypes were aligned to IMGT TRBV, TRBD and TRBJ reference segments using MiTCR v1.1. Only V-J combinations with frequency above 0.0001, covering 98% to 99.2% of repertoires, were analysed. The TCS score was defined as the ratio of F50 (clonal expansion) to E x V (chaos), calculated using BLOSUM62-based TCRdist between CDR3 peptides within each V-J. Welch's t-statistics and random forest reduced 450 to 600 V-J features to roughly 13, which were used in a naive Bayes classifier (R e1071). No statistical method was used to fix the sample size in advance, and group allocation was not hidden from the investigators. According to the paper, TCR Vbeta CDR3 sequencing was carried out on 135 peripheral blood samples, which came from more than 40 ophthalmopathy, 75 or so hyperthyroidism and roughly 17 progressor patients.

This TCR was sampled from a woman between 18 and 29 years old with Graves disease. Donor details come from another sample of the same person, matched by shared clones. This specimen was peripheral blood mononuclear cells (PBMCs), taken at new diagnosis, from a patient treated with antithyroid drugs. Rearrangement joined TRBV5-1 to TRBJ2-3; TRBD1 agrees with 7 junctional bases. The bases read TGCGCCAGCAAAACAGGGGCCGGCGGGGATACGCAGTATTTT. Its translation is CASKTGAGGDTQYF.